The 5 T cell receptor beta chains given below trace back to one sample, sequenced in a study of Tregs in tolerant kidney transplant recipients. This table comes from immunoSEQ multiplex PCR, and its TCRdb copy is limited to in-frame clones, with some not included. The sample shows about 77,000 clones, roughly 98% of them seen only once. This specimen was CD4+ T cells from blood, taken before the transplant. All receptors come from a human donor who received a combined kidney and bone marrow transplant.

The chain has TRBV28 and TRBJ2-3, with D perhaps matching TRBD1 (6 bases). The ends were cut back, 3 bases at V and 6 bases at J, with 16 bases in the middle. This CDR3 comprises 15 residues. Germline CDR1 reads MDHEN; CDR2 reads SYDVKM. The CDR3 is CASSFGGQRLDTQYF. DNA for the CDR3: TGTGCCAGCAGTTTTGGGGGCCAGAGGTTGGATACGCAGTATTTT.

V is TRBV4-2 and J is TRBJ2-1; 11 nucleotides match TRBD1. The length of the CDR3 is 15 residues. Germline assignment: CDR1 LGHNA and CDR2 YNFKEQ. J was trimmed by 8 bases and V by 1 base; bases with no gene match: 4. The CDR3 DNA is TGTGCCAGCAGCCAAGGGGACAGGGGGAAGTATGAGCAGTTCTTC. Its translation: CASSQGDRGKYEQFF.

CDR3 region: CASSLDLNSPLHF. DNA for the CDR3: TGTGCCAGCAGCTTGGATCTCAATTCACCCCTCCACTTT. The V gene is TRBV5-4, the J gene TRBJ1-6; no definite D call. V shed 0 bases and J shed 7 bases, with 5 bases lying between them. The CDR3 runs to 13 residues. CDR1 and CDR2 (germline): SGHNT, YYREEE (reference sequence).

The chain combines TRBV7-2 with TRBJ2-7; 10 nucleotides line up with TRBD2. From germline, CDR1 is SGHTA and CDR2 FQGNSA. Trimming removed 5 bases from V and 2 bases from J; junction bases left unmatched: 3. This CDR3 has 14 amino acids. The CDR3 DNA is TGTGCCAGCAGCCCCAGCGGGGGGGCCTACGAGCAGTACTTC. It specifies CASSPSGGAYEQYF.

CDR3 protein: CASSPAWAGGGLGQPQHF. The CDR3 nucleotides are TGTGCCAGCAGCCCGGCCTGGGCAGGGGGCGGATTGGGACAGCCCCAGCATTTT. V is TRBV7-2 and J is TRBJ1-5; TRBD1 matches 8 bases. Germline V CDR1 and CDR2: SGHTA, FQGNSA. CDR3 length equals 18 residues. The V and J ends lost 5 bases and 7 bases, in that order; junction bases with no gene match: 19.